The clone carrying this T cell receptor beta chain was seen many times. Antigen unknown. Trimming stripped 6 bases from V and 6 bases from J, with 14 bases between. CDR3 length equals 13 residues. This specimen belongs to a study of response to subunit inactivated influenza vaccine. Study-level findings and limits: The study's authors posited that every seasonal influenza vaccination enlists few new T cells.

Each CDR3 protein gets one entry after TCRdb re-called the RT-PCR reads with MiXCR. This sample has 650,000 or so distinct CDR3 sequences; 14% occur once, and the top ten carry approximately 7.6%. The TCR was taken from a man in his fifties or sixties who received an inactivated influenza vaccine. The sequenced sample was PBMCs from blood, obtained around 14 days before vaccination. The chain recombines TRBV12-3 or TRBV12-4 with TRBJ1-1; D gene ambiguous. CDR3 amino acids: CASRNRENSEAFF. CDR3 sequence (DNA): TGTGCCAGCAGGAACCGAGAAAACTCTGAAGCTTTCTTT.